Each of the 23 T cell receptor beta chains below was sequenced from the same sample in a study of cytomegalovirus exposure and HLA in healthy donors. PCR was performed using 60 Vbeta and 13 Jbeta primers. Sequencing used immunoSEQ multiplex PCR; TCRdb keeps in-frame clones, though not all of them. The sample shows about 76,000 clones, 70% to 85% of them seen only once. Sequenced: PBMCs. These receptors were taken from a young man in good health and CMV-seronegative.

The chain is built from TRBV27 and TRBJ1-1; TRBD1 matches at 8 bases. CDR1 is MNHEY, CDR2 SMNVEV, per germline (reference sequence). The CDR3 is 18 residues long. J was trimmed by 1 base and V by 5 bases; bases with no gene match: 15. CDR3 nucleotide sequence: TGTGCCAGCAGTCCCTATCCCGCCAGGGGGCCCAAGAACACTGAAGCTTTCTTT. Translation: CASSPYPARGPKNTEAFF.

The chain is built from TRBV19 and TRBJ2-5; a weak D match, TRBD1 (6 bases). Germline assignment: CDR1 LNHDA and CDR2 SQIVND (reference sequence). V was cut by 4 bases and J by 5 bases, with 14 bases left in between. CDR3 length: 14 amino acids. The CDR3 sequence is CASSTNRDPETQYF. The CDR3 DNA follows: TGTGCCAGTAGTACCAACAGGGATCCGGAGACCCAGTACTTC. The entire variable domain, with the rest obtained from reference TRBV19 and TRBJ2-5, is as follows: DGGITQSPKYLFRKEGQNVTLSCEQNLNHDAMYWYRQDPGQGLRLIYYSQIVNDFQKGDIAEGYSVSREKKESFPLTVTSAQKNPTAFYLCASSTNRDPETQYFGPGTRLLVL.

This chain uses TRBV29-1 with TRBJ2-3; D is possibly TRBD1 (5 bases). The CDR3 is made up of 13 amino acids. V lost 5 bases to trimming and J lost 3 bases, with 12 bases between them. Germline V gene sequence: CDR1 SQVTM, CDR2 ANQGSEA. This CDR3 is CSVRLQGTDTQYF. Here the CDR3 DNA reads TGCAGCGTTCGACTCCAGGGAACAGATACGCAGTATTTT.

The chain recombines TRBV10-3 with TRBJ1-2, with D uncertain. The CDR3 consists of 14 residues. Per the germline V gene, CDR1 is ENHRY and CDR2 is SYGVKD. Trimming removed 0 bases at V and 2 bases at J, with 7 bases between. The CDR3 loop is CAISESAENYGYTF. The CDR3 DNA reads as TGTGCCATCAGTGAGTCGGCAGAAAACTATGGCTACACCTTC.

This clone occurred once. This chain connects TRBV7-9 to TRBJ2-5; 7 bases align to TRBD1. Germline V CDR1 and CDR2: SEHNR, FQNEAQ (reference sequence). The J segment lost 3 bases and the V segment lost 5 bases, leaving 6 bases of the junction unmatched. The CDR3 extends over 14 amino acids. The CDR3 protein is CASSLGQIEETQYF. The CDR3 DNA reads TGTGCCAGCAGCCTGGGACAGATCGAAGAGACCCAGTACTTC.

The chain links TRBV11-2 to TRBJ2-3; D perhaps matches TRBD2 (6 bases). Trimming shortened V by 3 bases and J by 6 bases, and 16 bases separated the two germline ends. Germline-derived CDR1 and CDR2 are SGHAT and FQNNGV. The length of the CDR3 is 15 residues. The CDR3 sequence: CASSFRGGQRDTQYF. CDR3 bases: TGTGCCAGCAGCTTTAGAGGAGGGCAAAGGGATACGCAGTATTTT. Combining the CDR3 with reference TRBV11-2 and TRBJ2-3 gives the whole variable domain EAGVAQSPRYKIIEKRQSVAFWCNPISGHATLYWYQQILGQGPKLLIQFQNNGVVDDSQLPKDRFSAERLKGVDSTLKIQPAKLEDSAVYLCASSFRGGQRDTQYFGPGTRLTVL.

This chain links TRBV6-5 with TRBJ1-1; TRBD1 aligns across 11 bases. The J segment lost 7 bases and the V segment lost 6 bases, leaving 7 bases of the junction unmatched. The CDR3 is 14 residues long. The germline gives CDR1 MNHEY, CDR2 SVGAGI. The DNA of the CDR3 is TGTGCCAGCAGGTTACGGGACAGGGGGTGTGAAGCTTTCTTT. It yields the protein CASRLRDRGCEAFF.

The chain combines TRBV7-8 with TRBJ2-2; TRBD2 agrees at 8 bases. The ends lost 1 base at V and 7 bases at J; junction bases unmatched: 8. The CDR3 consists of 16 residues. CDR1 is SGHVS, CDR2 FQNEAQ, per germline. As DNA, the CDR3 is TGTGCCAGCAGCTTAGTTGGAGCGGGGGCGGACGGGGAGCTGTTTTTT. Translating it yields CASSLVGAGADGELFF.

Note on this clone: This same CDR3 is encoded by further DNA sequences in the sample. The chain recombines TRBV19 with TRBJ1-1, with D perhaps matching TRBD1 (5 bases). This CDR3 spans 12 amino acids. The V end was cut by 3 bases, the J end by 4 bases, with 6 bases between. Germline V gene data show CDR1 as LNHDA and CDR2 as SQIVND (reference sequence). The CDR3 protein is CASSMGGTEAFF. DNA of the CDR3: TGTGCCAGTAGTATGGGGGGCACTGAAGCTTTCTTT.

This clone was recorded only once. This rearrangement joins TRBV19 to TRBJ2-7; TRBD2 is a possible D gene (6 bases). The CDR3 contains 14 residues. CDR1 is LNHDA, CDR2 SQIVND, per germline (reference sequence). Trimming removed 7 bases at V and 3 bases at J, with 16 bases between. The CDR3 region is CASTPGSGSYEQYF. CDR3 in DNA: TGTGCCAGTACTCCCGGTAGCGGCAGCTACGAGCAGTACTTC.

The chain recombines TRBV27 with TRBJ2-7, with 10 bases identical to TRBD2. CDR3 length equals 15 residues. The ends lost 6 bases at V and 4 bases at J; junction bases unmatched: 9. Germline CDR1 reads MNHEY; CDR2 reads SMNVEV (reference sequence). As DNA, the CDR3 is TGTGCCAGCAGGCGCTCTAGCGGGAGAGAGTACGAGCAGTACTTC. It codes for CASRRSSGREYEQYF.

V and J are TRBV30 and TRBJ1-3, with a tentative D call TRBD1 (5 bases). CDR1 GTSNPN and CDR2 SVGIG come from the germline V gene (reference sequence). The CDR3 sequence is 17 residues long. V shed 2 bases and J shed 0 bases, with 17 bases lying between them. CDR3 sequence: CAWSRAGSPFSGNTIYF. The CDR3 DNA reads TGTGCCTGGAGTCGTGCAGGGTCCCCTTTCTCTGGAAACACCATATATTTT.

This chain joins TRBV29-1 and TRBJ2-1; TRBD1 aligns across 10 bases. The V segment lost 0 bases and the J segment 7 bases; nucleotides outside the gene matches: 3. The CDR3 is 14 residues long. Germline values: CDR1 SQVTM, CDR2 ANQGSEA. Here the CDR3 DNA reads TGCAGCGTTGAAGAATGGACAGGGGGAAATGAGCAGTTCTTC. Translating it yields CSVEEWTGGNEQFF.

The rearrangement joins TRBV2 to TRBJ2-7, with 12 bases aligning to TRBD2. V trimming: 6 bases; J trimming: 2 bases; junction bases outside the gene matches: 8. The CDR3 has 16 residues. Germline-derived CDR1 and CDR2 are SNHLY and FYNNEI. The CDR3 coding sequence is TGTGCCAGCAGGGCTCTAGCGGGGGGGCCGCCCTACGAGCAGTACTTC. This translates into CASRALAGGPPYEQYF.

This chain joins TRBV30 and TRBJ1-4; unclear D gene. In germline, CDR1 is GTSNPN, CDR2 SVGIG (reference sequence). Trimming removed 3 bases at V and 6 bases at J, with 11 bases between. The CDR3 is made up of 13 amino acids. Written as DNA, the CDR3 is TGTGCCTGGAGAACCCCGGGTTATGAAAAACTGTTTTTT. It yields the protein CAWRTPGYEKLFF.

V gene TRBV29-1 combines with J gene TRBJ1-2; 9 nucleotides match TRBD1. In germline, CDR1 is SQVTM, CDR2 ANQGSEA. The CDR3 consists of 14 residues. The ends lost 6 bases at V and 8 bases at J; junction bases unmatched: 13. The CDR3 protein is CSVPESGTGSGYTF. In DNA form, the CDR3 reads TGCAGCGTGCCCGAATCCGGGACAGGGAGCGGCTACACCTTC.

The chain carries TRBV9 and TRBJ2-6, with D perhaps TRBD2 (5 bases). The CDR3 runs to 16 residues. The germline V and J ends were trimmed by 2 bases and 5 bases, with 14 bases remaining between them. Germline CDR1 is SGDLS and CDR2 is YYNGEE. The CDR3 region has the DNA TGTGCCAGCAGCGTGGGCCCCGGGAATCGGGCCAACGTCCTGACTTTC. This codes for CASSVGPGNRANVLTF.

The rearrangement uses TRBV7-8 and TRBJ2-2, with D unresolved. Germline CDR1 SGHVS, CDR2 FQNEAQ. V lost 5 bases, J lost 6 bases, and 13 bases lay in between. The CDR3 length is 14 residues. The CDR3 DNA reads TGTGCCAGCAGCAAAGAGATCGGAGCCGGGGAGCTGTTTTTT. Protein product: CASSKEIGAGELFF.

J is TRBJ1-1 and V is TRBV15; D is unclear. The CDR3 contains 13 residues. V shed 6 bases and J shed 3 bases, with 11 bases lying between them. The V gene's germline CDR1 is LNHNV and CDR2 YYDKDF (reference sequence). The CDR3 is CATSQDFDTEAFF. CDR3 coding DNA: TGTGCCACCAGTCAGGACTTCGACACTGAAGCTTTCTTT. Combining the CDR3 with reference TRBV15 and TRBJ1-1 gives the whole variable domain DAMVIQNPRYQVTQFGKPVTLSCSQTLNHNVMYWYQQKSSQAPKLLFHYYDKDFNNEADTPDNFQSRRPNTSFCFLDIRSPGLGDTAMYLCATSQDFDTEAFFGQGTRLTVV.

This clone showed up just a few times. The chain uses TRBV10-3 and TRBJ1-1; D perhaps matches TRBD1 (5 bases). Germline-derived CDR1 and CDR2 are ENHRY and SYGVKD. The CDR3 contains 11 residues. Trimming cost V 10 bases and J 1 base, with 7 bases left between them. The CDR3 DNA sequence: TGTGCCACGGGGGGGAACACTGAAGCTTTCTTT. This translates into CATGGNTEAFF.

The rearrangement uses TRBV9 and TRBJ2-3; 7 bases map to TRBD2. V was clipped by 2 bases and J by 6 bases; unmatched bases: 6. This CDR3 spans 14 amino acids. The V gene's germline CDR1 is SGDLS and CDR2 YYNGEE. CDR3 sequence reads: CASSVGLLSDTQYF. CDR3 DNA sequence: TGTGCCAGCAGCGTGGGACTACTCTCGGATACGCAGTATTTT. Using reference TRBV9 and TRBJ2-3 for the parts outside the CDR3, the full variable domain is DSGVTQTPKHLITATGQRVTLRCSPRSGDLSVYWYQQSLDQGLQFLIQYYNGEERAKGNILERFSAQQFPDLHSELNLSSLELGDSALYFCASSVGLLSDTQYFGPGTRLTVL.

The V and J genes are TRBV6-6 and TRBJ2-7; a possible D gene is TRBD2 (5 bases). Between the trimmed V and J ends, which lost 6 bases and 3 bases, there was a span of 12 bases. The CDR3 has 13 amino acids. Germline CDR1 reads MNHNY; CDR2 reads SVGAGI (reference sequence). The CDR3 nucleotides are TGTGCCAGCAGCCCCCTCCGGGGCTACGAGCAGTACTTC. It encodes CASSPLRGYEQYF.

V usage is TRBV19 and J usage is TRBJ2-1, with 7 bases fitting TRBD1. The CDR3 extends over 20 amino acids. Per the germline V gene, CDR1 is LNHDA and CDR2 is SQIVND (reference sequence). After removal of 7 bases from V and 1 base from J, the junction contained 22 bases not matched to a gene. As DNA, the CDR3 is TGTGCCAGTAAAGGGGTTCACCGTTCATTTCCGGGACAGTCCTACAATGAGCAGTTCTTC. Its protein product is CASKGVHRSFPGQSYNEQFF.